The entry below describes one T cell receptor beta chain. This clone has a count of ten or more. What antigen it recognizes has not been identified. It has no much larger one-base neighbor in the sample; base qualities were not kept. The library was made by the immunoSEQ multiplex PCR assay. Regarding the original processing steps: A statistical classification framework was built for diagnosing cytomegalovirus status from the catalog of TCR beta chain sequences. Not all clones reach the TCRdb copy of this immuneACCESS table, which keeps in-frame sequences only. Checked studies attribute under half of the gap to unresolved V genes and leave the rest unexplained. V, J and clone size were drawn from that table, and D and trimming were deduced from the DNA. The sample table holds some 110,000 clones, of which around 89% were seen once. The ten largest account for 1.8% of the sample. This specimen belongs to a study of cytomegalovirus exposure and HLA in healthy donors (dated by TCRdb to the late 2010s). At the level of the whole study: The roughly 670 repertoires of the first cohort and the 110 or so validation repertoires were produced on the same platform, according to a later analysis. The study was designed to test whether signatures of past pathogen exposure could be identified by cataloging public T cell receptors. Along with the approximately 650-subject first cohort, a separate validation cohort of over 90 different subjects was used. The study combined high-throughput TCR immunosequencing, statistical association of individual TCRs with disease status, and machine learning to predict cytomegalovirus infection status. The research as a whole found: A few of the identified cytomegalovirus-associated TCR beta chains were confirmed in vitro to be specific for cytomegalovirus antigens. A later analysis had no HLA typing for the validation cohort, so co-occurrence there was scored across all 130 or so repertoires. It was suggested by the authors that the approach could potentially be generalized to other disease states and immunological phenotypes. The classifier was reported to diagnose cytomegalovirus status with high specificity and sensitivity in both the original cohort and the validation cohort. Most TCR sequences were seen in very few donors, while some public TCRs were found in many individuals. Subsequent analysis determined that TCRs grouped into clusters in the first cohort also showed a tendency toward co-occurrence across the 120 or so validation repertoires, and roughly 95% of cluster scores exceeded 0. In the study, 150 to 200 TCR beta chains were listed as associated with cytomegalovirus.

From a lookup of the germline V gene, CDR1 and CDR2 are SGHVS and FQNEAQ. Trimming accounts for 1 base at V and 6 bases at J, while the number of junction bases matched to no gene is 2. Including the terminal cysteine and phenylalanine, the CDR3 comprises 13 residues. Kept here is only the CDR3 DNA, which spans 39 bases and is read in frame from base 1. The donors were included in the validation cohort of approximately 120 subjects, a group kept apart from the approximately 690-subject first cohort. The chain was built from TRBV7-8 and TRBJ1-2, with 7 middle bases fitting TRBD1. Sequencing was performed on PBMCs. The TCR sequence derives from a young woman in good health and CMV-seropositive. The nucleotide sequence is given as TGTGCCAGCAGCTTAGGGGGGACAGATGGCTACACCTTC. It is translated as CASSLGGTDGYTF.